The 26 T cell receptor beta chains below were found in one sample sequenced in a study of shared clonotypes between healthy human individuals. The assay was immunoSEQ multiplex PCR, and TCRdb's table has in-frame clones only and misses some. The sample includes 1,100,000 or so clones, 75% to 85% of them seen just once. Sequencing was done on a sample of memory CD4+ T cells from PBMCs. Subset specified: CD45RA-negative fraction. The receptors were sampled from a young man in good health. Some clones in this sample may be carry-over from other donors' samples.

V gene TRBV29-1 combines with J gene TRBJ2-2; 11 nucleotides agree with TRBD1. This CDR3 comprises 17 residues. CDR1 and CDR2 from the germline V gene are SQVTM and ANQGSEA. V shed 3 bases, J shed 4 bases, and the junction held 10 bases outside the gene matches. Here the CDR3 DNA reads TGCAGCGTTGATACCCACCCCGGGACAGGGGGCACCGGGGAGCTGTTTTTT. Translating it yields CSVDTHPGTGGTGELFF.

This chain links TRBV28 with TRBJ2-4; the match to TRBD1 covers 9 bases. The trim removed 5 bases at V and 3 bases at J, leaving 5 bases unmatched. The germline CDR1 and CDR2 sequences are MDHEN and SYDVKM. CDR3 length: 15 residues. CDR3 loop: CASSPMGQGKNIQYF. The CDR3 region has the DNA TGTGCCAGCAGTCCCATGGGACAGGGCAAAAACATTCAGTACTTC.

V gene TRBV7-9 combines with J gene TRBJ2-2, with no clear D. The CDR3 runs to 12 residues. Germline-derived CDR1 and CDR2 are SEHNR and FQNEAQ (reference sequence). The V end was cut by 5 bases, the J end by 0 bases, with 1 base between. The DNA for the CDR3 is TGTGCCAGCAGCCCGAACACCGGGGAGCTGTTTTTT. It yields the protein CASSPNTGELFF.

The chain's CDR3 is CASSYTRFNEQFF. The CDR3, as DNA: TGTGCCAGCAGCTATACGCGGTTTAATGAGCAGTTCTTC. V is TRBV7-8 and J is TRBJ2-1; D not certain. The V gene lost 4 bases and the J gene lost 7 bases, with 11 bases spanning the gap. Per germline, CDR1 SGHVS and CDR2 FQNEAQ. This CDR3 is built from 13 residues.

The table lists this clone with a count of one. The gene calls are TRBV7-6 and TRBJ1-5, with D possibly being TRBD1 (6 bases). The CDR3 is 19 residues long. With 1 base removed from V and 2 bases from J, the gap between germline ends came to 21 bases. The germline V gene has CDR1 SGHVS and CDR2 FNYEAQ. DNA of the CDR3: TGTGCCAGCAGCTTAGGGGGGGGCGGTGGACCGGGGCGCAATCAGCCCCAGCATTTT. Translated: CASSLGGGGGPGRNQPQHF.

This CDR3 reads CASSQQTGGVETQYF. The CDR3 DNA follows: TGTGCCAGCAGCCAGCAGACAGGGGGCGTTGAGACCCAGTACTTC. V is TRBV14 and J is TRBJ2-5; 10 bases align to TRBD1. This CDR3 spans 15 amino acids. The V gene end was trimmed by 3 bases and the J gene end by 5 bases; junction bases not matched to a gene: 6. The V gene's germline CDR1 is SGHDN and CDR2 FVKESK.

The chain is built from TRBV28 and TRBJ1-1, with D tentatively TRBD1 (5 bases). Trimming took off 8 bases at V and 7 bases at J, with 23 bases between the two ends. This CDR3 is 15 amino acids long. Germline assignment: CDR1 MDHEN and CDR2 SYDVKM. CDR3 DNA: TGTGCCAGCCGCTACTATCCTAGGGGAACCTTTGAAGCTTTCTTT. Protein sequence: CASRYYPRGTFEAFF.

The V gene is TRBV4-3, the J gene TRBJ2-5; 7 positions match TRBD1. V shed 0 bases and J 3 bases; nucleotides not matched to a gene: 4. Germline V CDR1 and CDR2: LGHNA, YSLEER. This CDR3 has 15 amino acids. The CDR3 loop reads CASSQERGGEETQYF. In DNA form, the CDR3 reads TGCGCCAGCAGCCAAGAACGAGGGGGCGAAGAGACCCAGTACTTC.

The gene calls are TRBV5-1 and TRBJ1-1, with unresolved D. This CDR3 comprises 14 residues. With 0 bases removed from V and 1 base from J, the gap between germline ends came to 7 bases. The germline V gene encodes CDR1 SGHRS and CDR2 YFSETQ. Here the CDR3 DNA reads TGCGCCAGCAGCTTGGCCATCAGGAACACTGAAGCTTTCTTT. Amino acids: CASSLAIRNTEAFF.

This clone was counted at least ten times. The chain joins TRBV18 to TRBJ2-7; no firm D call. V lost 2 bases and J 6 bases, leaving 14 bases between the germline ends. Germline loops: CDR1 KGHSH, CDR2 LQKENI. The CDR3 has 14 amino acids. CDR3 coding DNA: TGTGCCAGCTCACCAAACCCCGGCCCCGCCGAGCAGTACTTC. Its protein is CASSPNPGPAEQYF.

This clone was seen only a few times. The chain employs TRBV28 and TRBJ1-1, with D hard to call. CDR1 is MDHEN, CDR2 SYDVKM, per germline. The CDR3 is 12 amino acids. Trimming shortened V by 6 bases and J by 1 base, and 6 bases separated the two germline ends. The CDR3: CASRTSNTEAFF. The CDR3 coding sequence is TGTGCCAGCAGGACTTCGAACACTGAAGCTTTCTTT.

This clone occurred a few times. Distinct nucleotide sequences in the sample also encode this CDR3. The rearrangement uses TRBV9 and TRBJ1-2; 8 positions match TRBD1. Unmatched junction bases numbered 2, after V lost 2 bases and J lost 2 bases. CDR3 length: 14 residues. Germline values: CDR1 SGDLS, CDR2 YYNGEE. CDR3 protein: CASSVGQGNYGYTF. The CDR3 DNA reads TGTGCCAGCAGCGTCGGACAGGGAAACTATGGCTACACCTTC.

The chain recombines TRBV29-1 with TRBJ1-5; D is possibly TRBD1 (5 bases). Trimming removed 6 bases at V and 8 bases at J, with 17 bases between. The V gene's germline CDR1 is SQVTM and CDR2 ANQGSEA. This CDR3 is 13 amino acids long. The CDR3 DNA is TGCAGCGTGCGGGACGGTCTTCTGGAGCCCCAGCATTTT. Protein product: CSVRDGLLEPQHF.

The chain employs TRBV11-3 and TRBJ2-5; 9 bases line up with TRBD1. Losses at the gene ends were 3 bases for V and 5 bases for J; bases not matched to a gene: 7. Germline CDR1 reads SGHNT; CDR2 reads YENEEA. The CDR3 has 15 amino acids. In DNA, the CDR3 is TGTGCCAGCAGCTTGGGGGGCACAGGGGGCGAGACCCAGTACTTC. Its translation is CASSLGGTGGETQYF.

This clone turned up a few times. This CDR3 is also generated by other DNA sequences in the sample. The V and J genes are TRBV5-1 and TRBJ2-2, with D possibly TRBD1 on 5 matching bases. Germline-derived CDR1 and CDR2 are SGHRS and YFSETQ. The length of the CDR3 is 13 residues. Between the trimmed V and J ends, which lost 2 bases and 6 bases, there was a span of 8 bases. As DNA, the CDR3 is TGCGCCAGCAGCTTAGTAGGGGCCGGGGAGCTGTTTTTT. This codes for CASSLVGAGELFF.

V and J are TRBV28 and TRBJ1-5; perhaps TRBD1 as D (5 bases). The ends were cut back, 3 bases at V and 5 bases at J, with 11 bases in the middle. The CDR3 runs to 14 residues. The germline gives CDR1 MDHEN, CDR2 SYDVKM. CDR3 DNA sequence: TGTGCCAGCAGTTTTTTATTGGGGGATCAGCCCCAGCATTTT. Its protein product is CASSFLLGDQPQHF.

This clone appeared a few times. The J gene is TRBJ1-5, the V gene TRBV16; no clear D gene. CDR3 size: 13 residues. V lost 4 bases and J 7 bases, leaving 11 bases between the germline ends. Germline CDR1 reads KGHSY; CDR2 reads FQNENV. CDR3 amino acids: CASSLPYDQPQHF. CDR3 DNA sequence: TGTGCCAGCAGCCTTCCTTATGACCAGCCCCAGCATTTT.

This chain uses TRBV28 with TRBJ1-5; D is unclear. Germline V gives CDR1 MDHEN, CDR2 SYDVKM. Deletions cut 2 bases from V and 8 bases from J, with 4 bases between. The CDR3 is made up of 11 amino acids. DNA for the CDR3: TGTGCCAGCAGTTTAAGGGAGCCCCAGCATTTT. Translated: CASSLREPQHF. Complete variable domain (other parts from reference TRBV28 and TRBJ1-5): DVKVTQSSRYLVKRTGEKVFLECVQDMDHENMFWYRQDPGLGLRLIYFSYDVKMKEKGDIPEGYSVSREKKERFSLILESASTNQTSMYLCASSLREPQHFGDGTRLSIL.

The CDR3 here is CASSKARGLSNQPQHF. CDR3 bases: TGTGCCAGCAGCAAAGCGCGGGGGCTCAGCAATCAGCCCCAGCATTTT. The V call is TRBV21-1, the J call TRBJ1-5. TRBV21-1 is reported as a pseudogene. This CDR3 comprises 16 residues.

This clone was seen a single time. The CDR3 nucleotides are TGCGCCAGCAGCGGGGGTCAGGGGGCGAACACCGGGGAGCTGTTTTTT. It is translated as CASSGGQGANTGELFF. The V and J genes are TRBV4-1 and TRBJ2-2; TRBD1 aligns across 7 bases. The CDR3 length is 16 residues. Germline V gene sequence: CDR1 MGHRA, CDR2 YSYEKL. J gave up 0 bases and V 5 bases, and 6 bases lay outside the gene matches.

The V and J genes are TRBV7-3 and TRBJ2-7, with 10 nucleotides matching TRBD2. Unmatched junction bases numbered 5, after V lost 2 bases and J lost 10 bases. Germline V gene lookup returns CDR1 SGHTA and CDR2 FQGTGA. The CDR3 spans 13 residues. CDR3 coding DNA: TGTGCCAGCAGCTTAGCTCTAGCGGGAGTCCAGTACTTC. It yields the protein CASSLALAGVQYF.

Worth noting for this clone: Sequence at one end of the junction differs from germline and may be a read error. The chain is built from TRBV6-1 and TRBJ1-2, with D hard to call. Germline loops: CDR1 MNHNS, CDR2 SASEGT. The CDR3 spans 13 residues. This CDR3 is CASREDGRRGYTF. DNA of the CDR3: TGTGCCAGCCGTGAGGATGGAAGGAGGGGCTACACCTTC.

The rearrangement joins TRBV27 to TRBJ1-1; D gene ambiguous. V was clipped by 2 bases and J by 3 bases, with 7 bases between them. Per germline, CDR1 MNHEY and CDR2 SMNVEV (reference sequence). CDR3 length: 13 amino acids. The CDR3 sequence: CASSLVGDTEAFF. Written as DNA, the CDR3 is TGTGCCAGCAGTTTAGTCGGAGACACTGAAGCTTTCTTT.

The chain employs TRBV5-1 and TRBJ2-2; D is possibly TRBD1 or TRBD2 (5 bases each). This CDR3 region has 15 residues. V dropped 0 bases and J dropped 6 bases, with 12 bases sitting between them. Germline V gene sequence: CDR1 SGHRS, CDR2 YFSETQ. In nucleotides, the CDR3 is TGCGCCAGCAGCTTGGATCCCAGAGGGGCCGGGGAGCTGTTTTTT. This sequence encodes CASSLDPRGAGELFF.

The chain links TRBV10-3 to TRBJ2-3, with TRBD2 identical over 8 bases. V was pared by 11 bases and J by 4 bases, with 5 bases of the junction left unmatched. The CDR3 extends over 12 amino acids. Germline CDR1 reads ENHRY; CDR2 reads SYGVKD. The CDR3 spells CADGGRSDTQYF. Here the CDR3 DNA reads TGTGCCGACGGCGGGAGGTCAGATACGCAGTATTTT.

The gene calls are TRBV2 and TRBJ2-7, with 8 bases lining up with TRBD1. Unmatched junction bases numbered 4, after V lost 8 bases and J lost 1 base. Germline-derived CDR1 and CDR2 are SNHLY and FYNNEI. This CDR3 spans 13 amino acids. CDR3: CASGRDRSYEQYF. CDR3 DNA sequence: TGTGCCAGCGGGCGGGACAGGTCCTACGAGCAGTACTTC.